This T cell receptor beta chain was sequenced during a study of OX40 agonist ivuxolimab in advanced cancers. TCRdb's copy holds only in-frame clones and misses some; the assay was immunoSEQ multiplex PCR. The sample has fewer than 20,000 clones; 90% are singletons. The V gene's germline CDR1 is SNHLY and CDR2 FYNNEI. Losses at the gene ends were 6 bases for V and 5 bases for J; bases not matched to a gene: 13. The length of the CDR3 is 15 residues. The chain recombines TRBV2 with TRBJ2-7; 7 bases line up with TRBD1. This sequence was found in an adult with an advanced solid tumor such as melanoma, head and neck, liver or kidney cancer. Sequences were derived from CD4+ or CD8+ T cells sorted from blood, sampled in a trial of the OX40 agonist ivuxolimab. The CDR3 DNA reads TGTGCCAGCAGAGACCTCGACAGGGTTTCCCACGAGCAGTACTTC. Amino acids: CASRDLDRVSHEQYF.